The TCR beta chain described here comes from a study of brain T cells in children with intractable seizures. Study-wide points: Patients' HCMV serostatus was unknown; virus specificity rests on CDR3 similarity alone.

V lost 2 bases to trimming and J lost 3 bases; unmatched junction nucleotides: 8. This CDR3 is built from 16 residues. Germline CDR1 SGHRS, CDR2 YFSETQ. This table comes from immunoSEQ multiplex PCR, and its TCRdb copy is limited to in-frame clones, with some not included. The sample includes roughly 80,000 clones, approximately 90% of them seen just once. Sequencing was limited to surgery cases with top T cell transcript signatures in brain tissue. About this clone: The antigen is not known.

Sequenced here: peripheral blood, sampled at surgery. The clonotype originates from a girl aged 2-9 years with Rasmussen encephalitis and intractable seizures. The chain couples TRBV5-1 to TRBJ2-5; 9 bases map to TRBD2. Here the CDR3 reads CASSFLAGDGEETQYF. DNA of the CDR3: TGCGCCAGCAGCTTTTTAGCGGGAGATGGGGAAGAGACCCAGTACTTC.